The 15 T cell receptor beta chains given below trace back to one sample, sequenced in a study of blood T cell repertoires in COVID-19. Assay used: immunoSEQ multiplex PCR; TCRdb lists only in-frame clones, some missing. The sample contains 200,000 to 250,000 clones, 86% of which appear only once. Sequencing input: PBMCs or T cells enriched from blood (not recorded which). These TCRs come from a woman aged 35 to 49 with acute COVID-19.

The rearrangement uses TRBV5-4 and TRBJ1-3; D possibly corresponds to TRBD1 (6 bases). CDR3 size: 14 residues. Trimming shortened V by 0 bases and J by 9 bases, and 13 bases separated the two germline ends. Germline V lookup: CDR1 SGHNT, CDR2 YYREEE (reference sequence). CDR3 loop: CASSLDRAVGTIYF. Written as DNA, the CDR3 is TGTGCCAGCAGCTTGGACAGGGCAGTTGGCACCATATATTTT.

The V gene is TRBV19, the J gene TRBJ2-5; TRBD1 matches at 7 bases. CDR3 length equals 17 residues. Per germline, CDR1 LNHDA and CDR2 SQIVND (reference sequence). The trim removed 1 base at V and 3 bases at J, leaving 11 bases unmatched. As DNA, the CDR3 is TGTGCCAGTAGTATAGCCTCCACCCGACAGGGCAAAGAGACCCAGTACTTC. It translates to CASSIASTRQGKETQYF.

The count of this clone is one. As DNA, the CDR3 is TGTGCCAGCAGTGAGGCAAGGGGCAGGGACTATGGCTACACCTTC. It yields the protein CASSEARGRDYGYTF. V is TRBV2 and J is TRBJ1-2; a weak D match, TRBD1 (5 bases). This CDR3 region has 15 residues. Germline V CDR1 and CDR2: SNHLY, FYNNEI. V was shortened by 3 bases and J by 3 bases, with 14 bases between the two germline ends. The variable domain in full, completed from reference TRBV2 and TRBJ1-2, reads EPEVTQTPSHQVTQMGQEVILRCVPISNHLYFYWYRQILGQKVEFLVSFYNNEISEKSEIFDDQFSVERPDGSNFTLKIRSTKLEDSAMYFCASSEARGRDYGYTFGSGTRLTVV.

The chain links TRBV6-6 to TRBJ1-2; perhaps TRBD1 as D (5 bases). The CDR3 is 13 residues long. Germline CDR1 is MNHNY and CDR2 is SVGAGI (reference sequence). The ends were cut back, 4 bases at V and 0 bases at J, with 6 bases in the middle. This CDR3 is CASSWGANYGYTF. CDR3 in DNA: TGTGCCAGCAGTTGGGGGGCTAACTATGGCTACACCTTC.

Here the CDR3 reads CASSDPGQYNEQFF. The CDR3 coding sequence is TGTGCCAGCAGTGACCCGGGACAATACAATGAGCAGTTCTTC. The rearrangement links TRBV6-4 to TRBJ2-1; D is possibly TRBD1 (6 bases). Per the germline V gene, CDR1 is MRHNA and CDR2 is SNTAGT. V lost 2 bases and J 4 bases, leaving 9 bases between the germline ends. CDR3 length: 14 residues.

V usage is TRBV5-4 and J usage is TRBJ1-2; 9 nucleotides align to TRBD1. Germline V lookup: CDR1 SGHNT, CDR2 YYREEE (reference sequence). V gave up 3 bases and J gave up 4 bases; unmatched junction bases: 10. The CDR3 length is 16 residues. In DNA form, the CDR3 reads TGTGCCAGCAGCTCACCGGGACAGGGATTTTTCTATGGCTACACCTTC. Protein product: CASSSPGQGFFYGYTF.

V usage is TRBV27 and J usage is TRBJ1-2, with TRBD1 identical over 11 bases. V shed 8 bases and J 8 bases; nucleotides not matched to a gene: 10. The CDR3 has 14 amino acids. Germline V gene sequence: CDR1 MNHEY, CDR2 SMNVEV (reference sequence). The CDR3 nucleotides read TGTGCCAGCGGACCCGGGACAGGGGGTAAGGGCTACACCTTC. Its protein product is CASGPGTGGKGYTF.

The chain uses TRBV29-1 and TRBJ1-5; tentatively, D is TRBD1 (5 bases). Germline V gene data show CDR1 as SQVTM and CDR2 as ANQGSEA. The CDR3 runs to 13 residues. V lost 0 bases and J 4 bases, leaving 7 bases between the germline ends. The CDR3 region has the DNA TGCAGCGTTGAAGAGGGGGGTAATCAGCCCCAGCATTTT. It encodes CSVEEGGNQPQHF.

The chain employs TRBV2 and TRBJ1-5; the match to TRBD1 covers 8 bases. This CDR3 is built from 14 residues. V lost 4 bases to trimming and J lost 3 bases; unmatched junction nucleotides: 2. CDR1 SNHLY and CDR2 FYNNEI come from the germline V gene. This CDR3 reads CASSGQGYNQPQHF. CDR3 DNA: TGTGCCAGCAGTGGACAGGGGTACAATCAGCCCCAGCATTTT.

This chain connects TRBV9 to TRBJ2-1; possible D gene TRBD2, 6 bases. Per the germline V gene, CDR1 is SGDLS and CDR2 is YYNGEE. The V end was cut by 3 bases, the J end by 6 bases, with 10 bases between. This CDR3 has 13 amino acids. The CDR3 nucleotides are TGTGCCAGCAGCGCAGGACTACCCAATGAGCAGTTCTTC. Translating gives CASSAGLPNEQFF.

This clone was seen a single time. The gene calls are TRBV11-2 and TRBJ1-3; a weak D match, TRBD1 (5 bases). V shed 2 bases and J shed 1 base, with 9 bases lying between them. Germline V gene lookup returns CDR1 SGHAT and CDR2 FQNNGV. This CDR3 is 15 amino acids long. CDR3 protein: CASSLMSGSGNTIYF. CDR3 in DNA: TGTGCCAGCAGCTTAATGTCAGGGTCTGGAAACACCATATATTTT. The full variable domain, completed using reference TRBV11-2 and TRBJ1-3, is EAGVAQSPRYKIIEKRQSVAFWCNPISGHATLYWYQQILGQGPKLLIQFQNNGVVDDSQLPKDRFSAERLKGVDSTLKIQPAKLEDSAVYLCASSLMSGSGNTIYFGEGSWLTVV.

Remarks on this clone: This specimen includes other DNA sequences encoding the same CDR3. The rearrangement uses TRBV5-1 and TRBJ1-4; D is possibly TRBD1 (6 bases). Germline values: CDR1 SGHRS, CDR2 YFSETQ. The CDR3 is made up of 15 amino acids. Between the trimmed V and J ends, which lost 3 bases and 0 bases, there was a span of 9 bases. CDR3 nucleotide sequence: TGCGCCAGCAGCTCACAGGGTTCAACTAATGAAAAACTGTTTTTT. Translated, it gives CASSSQGSTNEKLFF.

The chain has TRBV6-5 and TRBJ2-2; D possibly corresponds to TRBD1 (6 bases). The V end lost 6 bases, the J end lost 4 bases, and 12 bases lay between the germline ends. Looked up from germline, CDR1 is MNHEY and CDR2 is SVGAGI. CDR3 length equals 14 residues. CDR3 sequence (DNA): TGTGCCAGCAGACGGACCAGGGGCACCGGGGAGCTGTTTTTT. Its protein is CASRRTRGTGELFF.

J is TRBJ2-3 and V is TRBV9; a weak D match, TRBD2 (6 bases). The CDR3 loop spans 17 amino acids. Germline CDR1 and CDR2: SGDLS and YYNGEE. The V end was cut by 3 bases, the J end by 1 base, with 18 bases between. This CDR3 reads CASSALGGALGTDTQYF. The CDR3 nucleotides read TGTGCCAGCAGCGCCCTCGGGGGAGCCCTTGGCACAGATACGCAGTATTTT.

V usage is TRBV5-1 and J usage is TRBJ2-7; 9 bases fit TRBD1. V gave up 1 base and J gave up 3 bases; unmatched junction bases: 2. Germline lookup yields CDR1 SGHRS and CDR2 YFSETQ. CDR3 length equals 14 residues. In nucleotides, the CDR3 is TGCGCCAGCAGCTTGACAGGGGGCATCTACGAGCAGTACTTC. Translated, it gives CASSLTGGIYEQYF.